This entry lists 31 T cell receptor beta chains sequenced from one sample in a study of T cells in Graves' hyperthyroidism and ophthalmopathy. The TCR beta CDR3 regions underwent amplification using RNA transcripts as the source. In the first-round RT-PCR of the TCR CDR3, the HTBI primer set was used. TCRdb used MiXCR to reprocess the multiplex PCR reads, holding one entry per CDR3 protein. Counted here are more than 300,000 distinct CDR3 sequences, about 18% occurring once; the ten biggest clones make up 40%. Sequencing was performed on blood. The source is a man aged 18-30 years with Graves' ophthalmopathy.

This clonotype was detected many times. J is TRBJ2-7 and V is TRBV5-1; TRBD2 agrees at 10 bases. CDR3 size: 15 residues. V was pared by 1 base and J by 2 bases, with 3 bases of the junction left unmatched. CDR1 is SGHRS and CDR2 is YFSETQ in the germline V gene. The CDR3 DNA is TGCGCCAGCAGCTTGAGCGGGGGGGAGACCTACGAGCAGTACTTC. Its protein is CASSLSGGETYEQYF.

This sequence joins TRBV6-1 and TRBJ2-1; 11 bases line up with TRBD2. The CDR3 has 16 amino acids. V lost 6 bases, J lost 0 bases, and 4 bases stayed unmatched. Per germline, CDR1 MNHNS and CDR2 SASEGT. The CDR3 spells CASRRLAGSSYNEQFF. The DNA for the CDR3 is TGTGCCAGCAGGCGACTAGCGGGGTCCTCCTACAATGAGCAGTTCTTC.

The chain couples TRBV4-1 to TRBJ2-7; 7 bases line up with TRBD1. This CDR3 spans 15 amino acids. CDR1 is MGHRA, CDR2 YSYEKL, per germline. The V segment lost 3 bases and the J segment 3 bases; nucleotides outside the gene matches: 8. CDR3 DNA sequence: TGCGCCAGCAGCCATCCGGGCAGGGGGAACTACGAGCAGTACTTC. Residues: CASSHPGRGNYEQYF.

This clonotype was counted at least ten times. V is TRBV2 and J is TRBJ1-1, with 7 bases lining up with TRBD1. V shed 9 bases, J shed 1 base, and the junction held 5 bases outside the gene matches. This CDR3 is built from 13 residues. Germline CDR1 SNHLY, CDR2 FYNNEI. DNA for the CDR3: TGTGCCAGTAAGACAGGGAAGAACACTGAAGCTTTCTTT. Translated, it gives CASKTGKNTEAFF.

This clonotype has ten or more counts. The chain uses TRBV7-8 and TRBJ1-1; no clear D gene. The V end lost 5 bases, the J end lost 1 base, and 11 bases lay between the germline ends. The CDR3 has 14 amino acids. In germline, CDR1 is SGHVS, CDR2 FQNEAQ. CDR3 DNA sequence: TGTGCCAGCAGCCGGACTGCTACGAACACTGAAGCTTTCTTT. Translated: CASSRTATNTEAFF.

Many counts were recorded for this clonotype. The chain employs TRBV2 and TRBJ2-1; TRBD2 agrees at 12 bases. The ends lost 4 bases at V and 9 bases at J; junction bases unmatched: 7. Germline CDR1 is SNHLY and CDR2 is FYNNEI. This CDR3 is 15 amino acids long. Written as DNA, the CDR3 is TGTGCCAGCAGTGCGAGACTAGCGGGGGAAAGTGAGCAGTTCTTC. It is translated as CASSARLAGESEQFF. Looking up the rest from reference TRBV2 and TRBJ2-1 gives the full variable domain: EPEVTQTPSHQVTQMGQEVILRCVPISNHLYFYWYRQILGQKVEFLVSFYNNEISEKSEIFDDQFSVERPDGSNFTLKIRSTKLEDSAMYFCASSARLAGESEQFFGPGTRLTVL.

The chain links TRBV4-1 to TRBJ2-7, with D tentatively TRBD1 (6 bases). CDR1 is MGHRA, CDR2 YSYEKL, per germline. Trimming took off 1 base at V and 6 bases at J, with 16 bases between the two ends. This CDR3 is 15 amino acids long. The CDR3 region has the DNA TGCGCCAGCAGCCAAGGGCTCCAGGGGCTCGGCGAGCAGTACTTC. This encodes CASSQGLQGLGEQYF.

This clonotype was observed many times. No DNA is shown, since the ends of the CDR3 on it are uncertain; the CDR3 is the one TCRdb lists. The rearrangement joins TRBV6-1 to TRBJ2-7; the D call in the table, TRBD2, was not verified against the DNA. Including both end residues, the CDR3 is 14 amino acids long. Per germline, CDR1 MNHNS and CDR2 SASEGT. The CDR3: CASSTSGPPNEQYF.

This clonotype was recorded many times. CDR3 loop: CASSFGGNEQFF. CDR3 in DNA: TGTGCCAGCAGTTTCGGGGGAAATGAGCAGTTCTTC. J is TRBJ2-1 and V is TRBV12-3 or TRBV12-4; tentative D call: TRBD2 (6 bases). V was pared by 3 bases and J by 7 bases, with 7 bases between. This CDR3 spans 12 amino acids.

This clonotype was counted a few times. This chain joins TRBV7-3 and TRBJ2-5, with D tentatively TRBD2 (5 bases). Per the germline V gene, CDR1 is SGHTA and CDR2 is FQGTGA. Trimming shortened V by 3 bases and J by 4 bases, and 12 bases separated the two germline ends. CDR3 length: 14 amino acids. CDR3 in amino acids: CASSFGSAAETQYF. The CDR3 bases are TGTGCCAGCAGCTTCGGATCAGCGGCAGAGACCCAGTACTTC.

This clonotype was found many times. This chain uses TRBV12-3 or TRBV12-4 with TRBJ2-7; D gene uncertain. The CDR3 totals 13 residues. V gave up 6 bases and J gave up 1 base, with 10 bases separating them. The CDR3 DNA sequence: TGTGCCAGCAGCTCTGACTTTTCCTACGAGCAGTACTTC. Residues: CASSSDFSYEQYF.

This clonotype was seen ten or more times. The chain couples TRBV12-3 or TRBV12-4 to TRBJ2-3, with 7 bases fitting TRBD2. The length of the CDR3 is 15 residues. The V and J ends lost 7 bases and 7 bases, in that order; junction bases with no gene match: 14. CDR3 loop: CASTYLPGLKNTQYF. The CDR3 DNA is TGTGCCAGCACCTATTTACCGGGACTAAAGAATACGCAGTATTTT.

The rearrangement uses TRBV18 and TRBJ1-6; the D is unclear. Germline values: CDR1 KGHSH, CDR2 LQKENI. Trimming took off 1 base at V and 6 bases at J, with 10 bases between the two ends. This CDR3 is 15 amino acids long. The CDR3 nucleotides read TGTGCCAGCTCACCACAGGGAGTGGGTAATTCACCCCTCCACTTT. This codes for CASSPQGVGNSPLHF. Supplemented by reference TRBV18 and TRBJ1-6, the full variable domain reads NAGVMQNPRHLVRRRGQEARLRCSPMKGHSHVYWYRQLPEEGLKFMVYLQKENIIDESGMPKERFSAEFPKEGPSILRIQQVVRGDSAAYFCASSPQGVGNSPLHFGNGTRLTVT.

V usage is TRBV6-1 and J usage is TRBJ1-5; no firm D call. The germline V and J ends were trimmed by 6 bases and 2 bases, with 11 bases remaining between them. The CDR3 loop spans 14 amino acids. From germline, CDR1 is MNHNS and CDR2 SASEGT. The CDR3 loop is CASSGYSGNQPQHF. CDR3 nucleotides: TGTGCCAGCAGCGGTTATAGCGGCAATCAGCCCCAGCATTTT.

The chain links TRBV7-9 to TRBJ1-2; D is unresolved. Trimming cost V 1 base and J 8 bases, with 11 bases left between them. Germline values: CDR1 SEHNR, CDR2 FQNEAQ (reference sequence). The CDR3 has 13 amino acids. CDR3 region: CASSLGRDGGYTF. DNA for the CDR3: TGTGCCAGCAGCTTAGGACGGGATGGGGGCTACACCTTC.

The rearrangement links TRBV10-3 to TRBJ2-5, with D maybe TRBD2 (5 bases). The germline V and J ends were trimmed by 10 bases and 2 bases, with 14 bases remaining between them. The germline V gene has CDR1 ENHRY and CDR2 SYGVKD. The CDR3 length is 13 residues. The CDR3 sequence: CANLGKSQETQYF. DNA for the CDR3: TGTGCCAACCTCGGGAAATCACAAGAGACCCAGTACTTC.

This clonotype showed up just a few times. The rearrangement links TRBV5-4 to TRBJ1-1; no clear D gene. Trimming cost V 3 bases and J 1 base, with 10 bases left between them. The CDR3 is made up of 14 amino acids. Germline lookup yields CDR1 SGHNT and CDR2 YYREEE (reference sequence). As DNA, the CDR3 is TGTGCCAGCAGCTCAGAGTGGGGGAACACTGAAGCTTTCTTT. This codes for CASSSEWGNTEAFF.

A few counts support this clonotype. This chain connects TRBV5-1 to TRBJ2-7, with D perhaps matching TRBD2 (5 bases). The CDR3 covers 11 residues. The ends were cut back, 5 bases at V and 8 bases at J, with 11 bases in the middle. The germline V gene encodes CDR1 SGHRS and CDR2 YFSETQ. CDR3 in amino acids: CASRREGQQYF. CDR3 nucleotides: TGCGCCAGCAGACGGGAAGGGCAGCAGTACTTC.

This clonotype was observed a handful of times. V usage is TRBV7-2 and J usage is TRBJ2-5; 11 nucleotides match TRBD2. Germline CDR1 reads SGHTA; CDR2 reads FQGNSA. The length of the CDR3 is 17 residues. V lost 3 bases, J lost 5 bases, and 11 bases stayed unmatched. CDR3: CASSFRLAGPNKETQYF. The CDR3 DNA sequence: TGTGCCAGCAGCTTCCGACTAGCGGGGCCGAATAAGGAGACCCAGTACTTC.

The sample holds a few counts of this clonotype. This chain links TRBV20-1 with TRBJ2-3; 7 nucleotides line up with TRBD2. The germline CDR1 and CDR2 sequences are DFQATT and SNEGSKA (reference sequence). V shed 0 bases, J shed 3 bases, and the junction held 15 bases outside the gene matches. CDR3 length: 18 residues. Written as DNA, the CDR3 is TGCAGTGCTAGAGATCTGATCCCTCGGAGCGGGGTAACAGATACGCAGTATTTT. This sequence encodes CSARDLIPRSGVTDTQYF.

The gene calls are TRBV20-1 and TRBJ1-5; D is perhaps TRBD1 (5 bases). This CDR3 is built from 16 residues. The germline V gene encodes CDR1 DFQATT and CDR2 SNEGSKA (reference sequence). The V end was cut by 0 bases, the J end by 11 bases, with 23 bases between. The CDR3 DNA follows: TGCAGTGCTAGAGATTTTCGGGGGGACCCCCGAAAGGCCCAGCATTTT. As protein: CSARDFRGDPRKAQHF.

Only a few counts were recorded for this clonotype. The V call is TRBV9, the J call TRBJ2-1; 8 bases fit TRBD2. CDR3 size: 15 residues. V lost 0 bases and J lost 6; bases outside the gene matches: 5. Germline-derived CDR1 and CDR2 are SGDLS and YYNGEE. CDR3 loop: CASSVAGGGFNEQFF. Here the CDR3 DNA reads TGTGCCAGCAGCGTAGCGGGGGGGGGGTTCAATGAGCAGTTCTTC.

This clonotype was counted between two and nine times. The chain is built from TRBV19 and TRBJ1-2, with a tentative D call TRBD1 (5 bases). Trimming shortened V by 3 bases and J by 3 bases, and 11 bases separated the two germline ends. Germline-derived CDR1 and CDR2 are LNHDA and SQIVND (reference sequence). The length of the CDR3 is 14 residues. CDR3 amino acids: CASSISPGDYGYTF. In nucleotides, the CDR3 is TGTGCCAGTAGTATTAGCCCGGGGGACTATGGCTACACCTTC. The full variable domain, in which reference TRBV19 and TRBJ1-2 provide the parts outside the CDR3, is DGGITQSPKYLFRKEGQNVTLSCEQNLNHDAMYWYRQDPGQGLRLIYYSQIVNDFQKGDIAEGYSVSREKKESFPLTVTSAQKNPTAFYLCASSISPGDYGYTFGSGTRLTVV.

This clonotype has just a few counts. The V gene is TRBV20-1, the J gene TRBJ2-1, with D perhaps given as TRBD1 or TRBD2 (6 bases each). The CDR3 is 15 amino acids. V lost 6 bases, J lost 0 bases, and 15 bases lay in between. CDR1 and CDR2 (germline): DFQATT, SNEGSKA (reference sequence). This chain's CDR3 is CSAKGGQGSYNEQFF. CDR3 nucleotide sequence: TGCAGTGCCAAAGGGGGGCAGGGCTCCTACAATGAGCAGTTCTTC.

This clonotype was seen at least ten times. The chain couples TRBV6-1 to TRBJ2-2, with 9 bases fitting TRBD2. This CDR3 contains 14 residues. The ends lost 6 bases at V and 8 bases at J; junction bases unmatched: 7. Germline CDR1 reads MNHNS; CDR2 reads SASEGT. The CDR3 sequence is CASSNSGGIGELFF. Written as DNA, the CDR3 is TGTGCCAGCAGCAATAGCGGGGGAATTGGGGAGCTGTTTTTT.

In this sample, this clonotype turned up many times. V is TRBV14 and J is TRBJ1-1; perhaps TRBD1 as D (5 bases). Germline values: CDR1 SGHDN, CDR2 FVKESK. The germline V and J ends were trimmed by 2 bases and 3 bases, with 10 bases remaining between them. This CDR3 is 14 amino acids long. CDR3 bases: TGTGCCAGCAGCCAAACTGGGGGATACACTGAAGCTTTCTTT. Translation gives CASSQTGGYTEAFF.

In this sample, this clonotype turned up a few times. This rearrangement joins TRBV20-1 to TRBJ1-6; D is possibly TRBD1 (5 bases). Trimming took 6 bases from V and 3 from J, leaving 18 bases between them. The CDR3 contains 16 residues. Looked up from germline, CDR1 is DFQATT and CDR2 is SNEGSKA (reference sequence). This CDR3 is CSAEDTPAYYNSPLHF. The CDR3 bases are TGCAGTGCAGAGGACACCCCAGCGTACTATAATTCACCCCTCCACTTT.

The chain employs TRBV2 and TRBJ2-5; D remains ambiguous. The CDR3 runs to 12 residues. V lost 2 bases and J 4 bases, leaving 5 bases between the germline ends. Germline-derived CDR1 and CDR2 are SNHLY and FYNNEI. The CDR3 protein is CASSEIGETQYF. The DNA of the CDR3 is TGTGCCAGCAGTGAAATAGGAGAGACCCAGTACTTC. The full variable domain, completed using reference TRBV2 and TRBJ2-5, is EPEVTQTPSHQVTQMGQEVILRCVPISNHLYFYWYRQILGQKVEFLVSFYNNEISEKSEIFDDQFSVERPDGSNFTLKIRSTKLEDSAMYFCASSEIGETQYFGPGTRLLVL.

This clonotype was seen at least ten times. The chain combines TRBV6-5 with TRBJ2-7; TRBD1 or TRBD2 may be the D gene (5 bases each). The germline CDR1 and CDR2 sequences are MNHEY and SVGAGI. Trimming stripped 2 bases from V and 0 bases from J, with 17 bases between. The CDR3 covers 17 residues. CDR3 DNA: TGTGCCAGCAGTTACACCGGCCCGGGACCTAACTCCTACGAGCAGTACTTC. This sequence encodes CASSYTGPGPNSYEQYF.

A word on this clonotype: Possible read error: a much larger clone is one base away. The rearrangement links TRBV28 to TRBJ2-6; maybe TRBD2 (6 bases). CDR3 size: 16 residues. From germline, CDR1 is MDHEN and CDR2 SYDVKM. CDR3 amino acids: CASSEAAGTGANVPTF. CDR3 DNA: TGTGCCAGCAGTGAAGCGGCAGGGACTGGGGCCAACGTCCCGACTTTC.

The table lists this clonotype with many counts. The chain is built from TRBV6-1 and TRBJ2-2, with D possibly TRBD2 on 5 matching bases. Per germline, CDR1 MNHNS and CDR2 SASEGT. This CDR3 spans 13 amino acids. Trimming shortened V by 2 bases and J by 6 bases, and 7 bases separated the two germline ends. CDR3 sequence reads: CASSEWGAGELFF. CDR3 bases: TGTGCCAGCAGTGAATGGGGAGCCGGGGAGCTGTTTTTT.